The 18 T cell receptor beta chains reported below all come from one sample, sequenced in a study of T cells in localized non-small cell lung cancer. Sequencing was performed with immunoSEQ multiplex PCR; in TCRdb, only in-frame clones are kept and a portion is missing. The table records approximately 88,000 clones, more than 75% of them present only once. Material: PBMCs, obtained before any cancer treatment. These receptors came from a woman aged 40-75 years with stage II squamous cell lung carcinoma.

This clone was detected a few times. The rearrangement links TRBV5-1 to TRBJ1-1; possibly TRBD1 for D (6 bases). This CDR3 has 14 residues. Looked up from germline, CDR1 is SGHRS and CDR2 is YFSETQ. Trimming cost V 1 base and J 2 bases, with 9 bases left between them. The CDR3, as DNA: TGCGCCAGCAGCTTGACAGGGTTTAACACTGAAGCTTTCTTT. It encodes CASSLTGFNTEAFF.

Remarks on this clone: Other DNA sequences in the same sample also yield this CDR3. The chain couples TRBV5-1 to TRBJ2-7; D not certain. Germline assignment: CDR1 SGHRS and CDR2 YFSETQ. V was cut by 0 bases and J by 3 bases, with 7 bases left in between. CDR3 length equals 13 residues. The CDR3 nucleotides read TGCGCCAGCAGCTTGGTTGGCAGCTACGAGCAGTACTTC. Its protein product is CASSLVGSYEQYF.

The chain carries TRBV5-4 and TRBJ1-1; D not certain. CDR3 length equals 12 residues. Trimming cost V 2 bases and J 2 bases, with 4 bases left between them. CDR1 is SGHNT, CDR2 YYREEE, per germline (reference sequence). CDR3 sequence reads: CASSFSNTEAFF. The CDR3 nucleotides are TGTGCCAGCAGCTTTTCAAACACTGAAGCTTTCTTT.

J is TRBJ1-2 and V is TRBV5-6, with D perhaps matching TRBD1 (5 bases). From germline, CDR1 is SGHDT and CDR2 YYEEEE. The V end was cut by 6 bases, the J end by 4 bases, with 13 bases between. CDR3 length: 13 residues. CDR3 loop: CASKRGKSYGYTF. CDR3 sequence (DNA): TGTGCCAGCAAAAGGGGTAAAAGCTATGGCTACACCTTC.

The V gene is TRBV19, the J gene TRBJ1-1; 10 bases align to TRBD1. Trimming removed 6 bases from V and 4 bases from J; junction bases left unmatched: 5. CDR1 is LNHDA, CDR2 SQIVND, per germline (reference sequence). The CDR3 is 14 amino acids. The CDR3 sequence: CASRTGTGATEAFF. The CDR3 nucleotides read TGTGCCAGTAGGACCGGGACAGGGGCCACTGAAGCTTTCTTT.

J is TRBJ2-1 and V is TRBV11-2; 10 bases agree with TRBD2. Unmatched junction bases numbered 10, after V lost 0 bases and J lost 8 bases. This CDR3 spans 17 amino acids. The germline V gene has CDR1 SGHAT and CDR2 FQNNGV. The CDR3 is CASSLDPPLAGVDEQFF. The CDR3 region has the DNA TGTGCCAGCAGCTTAGATCCCCCCCTAGCGGGAGTGGATGAGCAGTTCTTC.

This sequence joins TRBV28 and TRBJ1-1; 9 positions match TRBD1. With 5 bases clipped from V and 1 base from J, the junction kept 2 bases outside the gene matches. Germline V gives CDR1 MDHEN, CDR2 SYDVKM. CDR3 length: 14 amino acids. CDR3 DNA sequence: TGTGCCAGCAGTATGGGACAGGGGAACACTGAAGCTTTCTTT. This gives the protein CASSMGQGNTEAFF. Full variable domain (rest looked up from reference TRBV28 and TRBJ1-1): DVKVTQSSRYLVKRTGEKVFLECVQDMDHENMFWYRQDPGLGLRLIYFSYDVKMKEKGDIPEGYSVSREKKERFSLILESASTNQTSMYLCASSMGQGNTEAFFGQGTRLTVV.

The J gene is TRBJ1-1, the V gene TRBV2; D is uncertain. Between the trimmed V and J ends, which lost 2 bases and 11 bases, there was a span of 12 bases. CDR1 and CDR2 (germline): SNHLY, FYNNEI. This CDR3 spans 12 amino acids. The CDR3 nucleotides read TGTGCCAGCAGTGAATACGCCTTAGGGGCTTTCTTT. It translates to CASSEYALGAFF.

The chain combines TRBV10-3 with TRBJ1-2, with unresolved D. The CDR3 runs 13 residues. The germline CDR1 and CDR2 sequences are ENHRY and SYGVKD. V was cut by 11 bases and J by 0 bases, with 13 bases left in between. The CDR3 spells CALREGPNYGYTF. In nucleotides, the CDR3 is TGTGCCCTTCGGGAGGGCCCTAACTATGGCTACACCTTC.

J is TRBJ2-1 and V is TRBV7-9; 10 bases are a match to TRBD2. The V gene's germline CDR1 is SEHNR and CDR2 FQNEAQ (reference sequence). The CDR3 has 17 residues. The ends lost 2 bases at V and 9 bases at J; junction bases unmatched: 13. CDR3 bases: TGTGCCAGCAGCTTACCCGGTGCCAGCGGGGGGGCGGGTGAGCAGTTCTTC. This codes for CASSLPGASGGAGEQFF. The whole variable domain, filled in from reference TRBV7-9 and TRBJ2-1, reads DTGVSQNPRHKITKRGQNVTFRCDPISEHNRLYWYRQTLGQGPEFLTYFQNEAQLEKSRLLSDRFSAERPKGSFSTLEIQRTEQGDSAMYLCASSLPGASGGAGEQFFGPGTRLTVL.

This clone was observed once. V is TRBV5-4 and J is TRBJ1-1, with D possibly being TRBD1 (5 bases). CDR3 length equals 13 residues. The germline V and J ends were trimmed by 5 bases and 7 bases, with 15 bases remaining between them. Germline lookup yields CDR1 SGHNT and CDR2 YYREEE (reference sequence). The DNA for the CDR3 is TGTGCCAGCAGTCTCCAGGGCGTCTTTGAAGCTTTCTTT. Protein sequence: CASSLQGVFEAFF.

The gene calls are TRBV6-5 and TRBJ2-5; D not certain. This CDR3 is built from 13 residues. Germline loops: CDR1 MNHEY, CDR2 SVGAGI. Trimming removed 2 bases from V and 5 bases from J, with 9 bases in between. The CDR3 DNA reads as TGTGCCAGCAGTTACACGATTAGGGAGACCCAGTACTTC. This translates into CASSYTIRETQYF.

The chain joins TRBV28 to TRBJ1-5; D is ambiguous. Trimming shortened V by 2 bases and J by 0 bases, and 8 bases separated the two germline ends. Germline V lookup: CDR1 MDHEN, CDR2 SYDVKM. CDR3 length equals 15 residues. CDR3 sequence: CASSLPPHSNQPQHF. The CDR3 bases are TGTGCCAGCAGTTTACCACCCCATAGCAATCAGCCCCAGCATTTT.

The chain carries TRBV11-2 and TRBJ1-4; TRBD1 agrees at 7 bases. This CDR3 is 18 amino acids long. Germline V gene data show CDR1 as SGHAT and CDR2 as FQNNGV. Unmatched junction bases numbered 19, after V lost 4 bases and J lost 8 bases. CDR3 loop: CASSSIRPPTGSIEKLFF. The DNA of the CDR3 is TGTGCCAGCAGCTCCATACGGCCCCCGACAGGGAGTATAGAAAAACTGTTTTTT. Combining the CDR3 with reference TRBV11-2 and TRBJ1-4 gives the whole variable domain EAGVAQSPRYKIIEKRQSVAFWCNPISGHATLYWYQQILGQGPKLLIQFQNNGVVDDSQLPKDRFSAERLKGVDSTLKIQPAKLEDSAVYLCASSSIRPPTGSIEKLFFGSGTQLSVL.

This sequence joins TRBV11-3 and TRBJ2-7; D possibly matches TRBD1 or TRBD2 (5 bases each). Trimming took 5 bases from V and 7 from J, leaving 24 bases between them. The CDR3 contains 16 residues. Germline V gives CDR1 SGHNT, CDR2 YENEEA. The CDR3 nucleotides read TGTGCCAGCAGCCTCTCCCGGGGTAGCTCCAAGGGGGAGCAGTACTTC. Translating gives CASSLSRGSSKGEQYF. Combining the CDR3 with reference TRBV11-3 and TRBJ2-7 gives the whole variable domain EAGVVQSPRYKIIEKKQPVAFWCNPISGHNTLYWYLQNLGQGPELLIRYENEEAVDDSQLPKDRFSAERLKGVDSTLKIQPAELGDSAVYLCASSLSRGSSKGEQYFGPGTRLTVT.

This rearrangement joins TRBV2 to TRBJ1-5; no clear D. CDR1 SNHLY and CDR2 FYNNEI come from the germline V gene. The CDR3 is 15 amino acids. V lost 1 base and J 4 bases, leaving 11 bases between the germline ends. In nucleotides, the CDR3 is TGTGCCAGCAGTGAAGGGAGATTTACAAATCAGCCCCAGCATTTT. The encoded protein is CASSEGRFTNQPQHF.

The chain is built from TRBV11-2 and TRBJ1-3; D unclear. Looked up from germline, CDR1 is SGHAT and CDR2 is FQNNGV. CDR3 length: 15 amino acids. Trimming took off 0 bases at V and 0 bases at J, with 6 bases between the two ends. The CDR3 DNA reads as TGTGCCAGCAGCTTAGAAGGGTACTCTGGAAACACCATATATTTT. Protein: CASSLEGYSGNTIYF.

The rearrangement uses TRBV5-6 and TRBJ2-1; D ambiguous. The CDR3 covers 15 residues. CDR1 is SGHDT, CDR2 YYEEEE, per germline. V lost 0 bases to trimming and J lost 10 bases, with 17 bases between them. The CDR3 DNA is TGTGCCAGCAGCTTGGAGGCTAACCCCCGGCTCGAGCAGTTCTTC. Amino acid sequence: CASSLEANPRLEQFF.